This is a list of T cell receptor beta chains from one sample in a study of blood T cell repertoires in COVID-19. Generated by immunoSEQ multiplex PCR, the TCRdb table keeps only in-frame clones and is missing some. The sample shows roughly 240,000 clones, approximately 84% of them seen only once. Sequencing used peripheral blood. The receptors were gathered from an elderly woman with acute or convalescent COVID-19. Both conserved end residues are part of each CDR3. D genes are given only for firm matches. Where a row states a size, it is once, few, many or the class of an expanded clone; other rows omit it.

j_gene	abundance	d_gene	v_gene	CDR3nt	CDR3aa
TRBJ1-2	.	.	TRBV7-9	TGTGCCAGCAGCTTACAACGGGGAGGAGTTTATGGCTACACCTTC	CASSLQRGGVYGYTF
TRBJ1-5	.	.	TRBV28	TGTGCCAGCAGTCCGCGCGGAATTTGGTGGCATTTT	CASSPRGIWWHF
TRBJ1-1	few	TRBD1	TRBV28	TGTGCCAGCAGCCGAATATCCGGGACAGGGAACACTGAAGCTTTCTTT	CASSRISGTGNTEAFF
TRBJ1-5	few	TRBD1	TRBV27	TGTGCCAGCAGCCGGGACAGACCAAGCAATCAGCCCCAGCATTTT	CASSRDRPSNQPQHF
TRBJ1-5	few	.	TRBV5-6	TGTGCCAGCAGCTTGGGAGGTCAGGGTTATCAGCCCCAGCATTTT	CASSLGGQGYQPQHF
TRBJ2-7	once	.	TRBV6-5	TGTGCCAGCGGCACCCAATCAGGGTACGAGCAGTACTTC	CASGTQSGYEQYF
TRBJ2-7	.	.	TRBV10-3	TGTGCCATCAGTGACCCCGGACTCGGAGGGATATACGAGCAGTACTTC	CAISDPGLGGIYEQYF
TRBJ2-3	.	.	TRBV6-5	TGTGCCAGCAGTAGGACAGAGGTCCCAGATACGCAGTATTTT	CASSRTEVPDTQYF
TRBJ2-3	.	TRBD2	TRBV11-2	TGTGCCAGCAGCTTACTAGCGGGGGCCACAGATACGCAGTATTTT	CASSLLAGATDTQYF
TRBJ2-1	once	TRBD2	TRBV30	TGTGCCTGGAGTACAAGGTGGGGACTAGCGGGAAATGAGCAGTTCTTC	CAWSTRWGLAGNEQFF
TRBJ1-3	.	.	TRBV4-1	TGCGCCAGCAGCCAACTATTTGGACAGTGGACCGCCGGAAACACCATATATTTT	CASSQLFGQWTAGNTIYF
TRBJ1-2	.	TRBD1	TRBV7-2	TGTGCCAGCAGCTTAGTGGGACAGGGGCAGGGCTACACCTTC	CASSLVGQGQGYTF
TRBJ2-3	.	TRBD2	TRBV9	TGTGCCAGCAGCGTGGGACTAGCGGGAGGCGCTAGCACAGATACGCAGTATTTT	CASSVGLAGGASTDTQYF
TRBJ2-5	.	TRBD1	TRBV7-2	TGTGCCAGCAGCTTAGCGCGGGACAGGGGAGAGACCCAGTACTTC	CASSLARDRGETQYF
TRBJ2-2	.	.	TRBV19	TGTGCCAGTAGTATAGGGGGGGCCGGGGAGCTGTTTTTT	CASSIGGAGELFF
TRBJ2-7	.	TRBD1	TRBV4-1	TGCGCCAGCAGCCAAGAAGACAGGGCCAACGAGCAGTACTTC	CASSQEDRANEQYF
TRBJ2-7	.	.	TRBV5-1	TGCGCCAGCAGCCCGGCGGCGTCGGCGGGAACTGAGCAGTACTTC	CASSPAASAGTEQYF
TRBJ2-3	.	.	TRBV29-1	TGCAGCGCAAAACAGGGGGGGAGCACAGATACGCAGTATTTT	CSAKQGGSTDTQYF
TRBJ2-3	.	TRBD2	TRBV18	TGTGCCAGCTCACCAACGACTAGCGGGACTAGCACAGATACGCAGTATTTT	CASSPTTSGTSTDTQYF
TRBJ2-3	once	.	TRBV12-1	TGTGCCAGCAGCCGAAGGGGGGGACCGAGCACAGATACGCAGTATTTT	CASSRRGGPSTDTQYF
TRBJ2-1	.	.	TRBV5-1	TGCGCCAGCAGCTTGGAACCAGGGGCTCAGGAGCAGTTCTTC	CASSLEPGAQEQFF
TRBJ2-3	.	TRBD2	TRBV7-2	TGTGCCAGCAGCTTACGGCCCCTGGCTAGCGGGAGTACAGATACGCAGTATTTT	CASSLRPLASGSTDTQYF
TRBJ2-2	.	.	TRBV4-2	TGTGCCAGCAGCCAAGATCCCAACAGGGTAGTTACCGGGGAGCTGTTTTTT	CASSQDPNRVVTGELFF
TRBJ1-1	.	.	TRBV28	TGTGCCAGCAGTTTACCCAGGATGAACACTGAAGCTTTCTTT	CASSLPRMNTEAFF
TRBJ2-3	.	TRBD2	TRBV24-1	TGTGCCACCAGTGACTCGACTAGCGGGAGCACAGATACGCAGTATTTT	CATSDSTSGSTDTQYF
TRBJ2-3	once	.	TRBV7-2	TGTGCCAGCAGCTATGGACTTGACACAGATACGCAGTATTTT	CASSYGLDTDTQYF
TRBJ1-2	.	TRBD1	TRBV28	TGTGCCAGCAGTTTACCCGGGACAGGGGGCGCCAATGGCTACACCTTC	CASSLPGTGGANGYTF
TRBJ1-1	once	.	TRBV7-9	TGTGCCAGCAGCTCCAGGCGGAACACTGAAGCTTTCTTT	CASSSRRNTEAFF
TRBJ1-2	.	.	TRBV5-1	TGCGCCAGCAGCCCACAGACGGACTATGGCTACACCTTC	CASSPQTDYGYTF
TRBJ2-2	once	TRBD2	TRBV4-1	TGCGCCAGCAGCCGCGAACCCGGGGGGGCTGGAGGGAACACCGGGGAGCTGTTTTTT	CASSREPGGAGGNTGELFF
TRBJ2-1	.	TRBD2	TRBV27	TGTGCCAGCACCCGACTAGCGCAATACAATGAGCAGTTCTTC	CASTRLAQYNEQFF
TRBJ1-6	.	.	TRBV27	TGTGCCAGCAGTTTTCGGGTGGGGGCGGGTAATTCACCCCTCCACTTT	CASSFRVGAGNSPLHF
TRBJ2-2	.	TRBD2	TRBV5-1	TGCGCCAGCAGCTGGGGGACTAACCCAGGCTCCGGGGAGCTGTTTTTT	CASSWGTNPGSGELFF
TRBJ2-5	.	TRBD2	TRBV11-2	TGTGCCAGCAGCTTAGGGGGGGGGTTAGAGACCCAGTACTTC	CASSLGGGLETQYF
TRBJ1-2	.	.	TRBV28	TGTGCCACCATGGTTGGGGGGGCCGCTAACTATGGCTACACCTTC	CATMVGGAANYGYTF
TRBJ1-1	once	.	TRBV6-2/TRBV6-3	TGTGCCAGCAGTAAAGGGGGAACTGAAGCTTTCTTT	CASSKGGTEAFF
TRBJ2-3	few	.	TRBV2	TGTGCCAGCAGTGAGAGGGTAGCTGGGGATACGCAGTATTTT	CASSERVAGDTQYF